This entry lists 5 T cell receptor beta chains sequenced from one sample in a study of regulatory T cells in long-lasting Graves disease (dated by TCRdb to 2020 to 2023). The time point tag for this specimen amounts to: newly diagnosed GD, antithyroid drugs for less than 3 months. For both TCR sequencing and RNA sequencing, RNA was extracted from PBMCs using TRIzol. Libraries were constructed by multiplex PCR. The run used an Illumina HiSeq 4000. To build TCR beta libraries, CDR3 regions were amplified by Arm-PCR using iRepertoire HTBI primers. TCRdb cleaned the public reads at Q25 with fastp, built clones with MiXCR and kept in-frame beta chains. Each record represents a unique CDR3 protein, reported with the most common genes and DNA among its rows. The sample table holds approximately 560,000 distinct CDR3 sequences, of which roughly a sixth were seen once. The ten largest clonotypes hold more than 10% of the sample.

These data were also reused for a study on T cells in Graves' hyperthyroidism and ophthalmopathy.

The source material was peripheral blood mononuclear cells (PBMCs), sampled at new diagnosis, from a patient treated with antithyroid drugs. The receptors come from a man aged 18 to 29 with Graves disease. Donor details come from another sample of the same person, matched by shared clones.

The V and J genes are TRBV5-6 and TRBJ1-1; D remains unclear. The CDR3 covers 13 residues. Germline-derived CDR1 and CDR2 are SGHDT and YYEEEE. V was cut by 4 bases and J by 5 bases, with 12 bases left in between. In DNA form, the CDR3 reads TGTGCCAGCAGCAGGGAATGGGAGACTGAAGCTTTCTTT. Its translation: CASSREWETEAFF.

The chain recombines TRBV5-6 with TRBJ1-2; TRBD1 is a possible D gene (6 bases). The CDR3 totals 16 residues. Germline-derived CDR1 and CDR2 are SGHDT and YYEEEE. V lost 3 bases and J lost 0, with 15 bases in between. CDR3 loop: CASSSSQGSSNYGYTF. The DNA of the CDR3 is TGTGCCAGCAGCTCATCACAGGGCTCCTCTAACTATGGCTACACCTTC.

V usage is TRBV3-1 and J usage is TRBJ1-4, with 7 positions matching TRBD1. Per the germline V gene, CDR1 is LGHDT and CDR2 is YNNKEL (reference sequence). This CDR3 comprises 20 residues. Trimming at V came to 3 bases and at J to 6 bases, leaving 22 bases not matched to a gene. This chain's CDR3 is CASSQPGQSNMEEWDEKLFF. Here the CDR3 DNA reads TGTGCCAGCAGCCAGCCGGGACAGTCTAATATGGAGGAGTGGGATGAAAAACTGTTTTTT. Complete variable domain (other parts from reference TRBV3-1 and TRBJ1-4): DTAVSQTPKYLVTQMGNDKSIKCEQNLGHDTMYWYKQDSKKFLKIMFSYNNKELIINETVPNRFSPKSPDKAHLNLHINSLELGDSAVYFCASSQPGQSNMEEWDEKLFFGSGTQLSVL.

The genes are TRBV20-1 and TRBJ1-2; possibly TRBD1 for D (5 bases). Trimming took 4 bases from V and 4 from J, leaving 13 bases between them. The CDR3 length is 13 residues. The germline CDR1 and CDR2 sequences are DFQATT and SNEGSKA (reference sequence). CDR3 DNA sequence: TGCAGTGCTACCCAGGGTCGGGTCTATGGCTACACCTTC. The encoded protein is CSATQGRVYGYTF.

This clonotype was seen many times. The DNA for the CDR3 is TGTGCCAGCCGAGAGTTCACAGATACGCAGTATTTT. It is translated as CASREFTDTQYF. This chain uses TRBV28 with TRBJ2-3; no clear D gene. Per germline, CDR1 MDHEN and CDR2 SYDVKM. V dropped 8 bases and J dropped 2 bases, with 8 bases sitting between them. The CDR3 loop spans 12 amino acids.